These 5 T cell receptor beta chains came from one sample sequenced in a study of T cell responses to AZD1222 COVID-19 vaccine. Generated by immunoSEQ multiplex PCR, the TCRdb table keeps only in-frame clones and is missing some. This sample has about 120,000 clones, with more than 85% found just once. The material sequenced was peripheral blood, taken 28 days after the second AZD1222 dose. Source of these receptors: an adult who received the AZD1222 COVID-19 vaccine.

The rearrangement links TRBV30 to TRBJ1-1, with a weak D call TRBD1 (5 bases). The length of the CDR3 is 14 residues. The germline V gene has CDR1 GTSNPN and CDR2 SVGIG (reference sequence). Trimming cost V 0 bases and J 4 bases, with 12 bases left between them. Here the CDR3 reads CAWSVFGAGTEAFF. The CDR3 DNA follows: TGTGCCTGGAGTGTATTCGGGGCGGGCACTGAAGCTTTCTTT. Complete variable domain (other parts from reference TRBV30 and TRBJ1-1): SQTIHQWPATLVQPVGSPLSLECTVEGTSNPNLYWYRQAAGRGLQLLFYSVGIGQISSEVPQNLSASRPQDRQFILSSKKLLLSDSGFYLCAWSVFGAGTEAFFGQGTRLTVV.

The chain couples TRBV19 to TRBJ1-6, with D unclear. Germline V gene data show CDR1 as LNHDA and CDR2 as SQIVND (reference sequence). The germline V and J ends were trimmed by 7 bases and 8 bases, with 18 bases remaining between them. The CDR3 sequence is 15 residues long. CDR3 nucleotide sequence: TGTGCCAGTAAGTTGTTGGTAGGCTCTGATTCACCCCTCCACTTT. It codes for CASKLLVGSDSPLHF.

V gene TRBV2 combines with J gene TRBJ1-1, with no clear D. Between the trimmed V and J ends, which lost 6 bases and 0 bases, there was a span of 8 bases. Germline V gives CDR1 SNHLY, CDR2 FYNNEI. The CDR3 covers 13 residues. The CDR3 loop is CASRPRMNTEAFF. CDR3 nucleotide sequence: TGTGCCAGCAGACCTCGTATGAACACTGAAGCTTTCTTT.

The table lists this clone with a count of one. The gene calls are TRBV5-4 and TRBJ2-1, with TRBD2 identical over 11 bases. The V gene's germline CDR1 is SGHNT and CDR2 YYREEE (reference sequence). The CDR3 extends over 18 amino acids. Unmatched junction bases numbered 5, after V lost 0 bases and J lost 0 bases. The CDR3 nucleotides read TGTGCCAGCAGCTTGGGGACTAGCGGGTTGAGCTCCTACAATGAGCAGTTCTTC. It translates to CASSLGTSGLSSYNEQFF.

CDR3 loop: CASSSGGQGSTYEQYF. CDR3 nucleotide sequence: TGTGCCAGCAGCTCCGGGGGCCAGGGTTCGACCTACGAGCAGTACTTC. V and J are TRBV7-9 and TRBJ2-7; the D call may be TRBD1 or TRBD2 (6 bases each). CDR3 size: 16 residues. Germline lookup yields CDR1 SEHNR and CDR2 FQNEAQ (reference sequence). Trimming removed 4 bases from V and 2 bases from J, with 18 bases in between. Full variable domain (remainder filled in from reference TRBV7-9 and TRBJ2-7): DTGVSQNPRHKITKRGQNVTFRCDPISEHNRLYWYRQTLGQGPEFLTYFQNEAQLEKSRLLSDRFSAERPKGSFSTLEIQRTEQGDSAMYLCASSSGGQGSTYEQYFGPGTRLTVT.